Below, 12 T cell receptor beta chains from the same sample are listed, as sequenced in a study of T cell repertoires in cytomegalovirus infection. One entry per CDR3 protein, called by TCRdb with MiXCR from the reads. The table shows about 180,000 distinct CDR3 sequences, with roughly 17% occurring only once. Source material: CD8+ T cells from PBMCs. All receptors come from a human donor in good health (CMV status not recorded). Some clones in this sample may be carry-over from other donors' samples.

This clonotype was observed a handful of times. This chain joins TRBV20-1 and TRBJ2-3, with TRBD1 identical over 8 bases. The trim removed 4 bases at V and 5 bases at J, leaving 17 bases unmatched. The CDR3 totals 17 residues. Germline lookup yields CDR1 DFQATT and CDR2 SNEGSKA (reference sequence). This CDR3 reads CSATGPGQDRAIDTQYF. The CDR3 coding sequence is TGCAGTGCTACGGGGCCGGGACAGGATAGGGCGATAGATACGCAGTATTTT.

Turning to this clonotype: This sequence may be a read error, since a much larger clone differs from it by one base. The chain is built from TRBV7-2 and TRBJ2-3; possibly TRBD1 or TRBD2 for D (6 bases each). The CDR3 extends over 18 amino acids. Per germline, CDR1 SGHTA and CDR2 FQGNSA. For the CDR3, the DNA is TGTGCCAGCAGCTTAGGGAGCGGAGGGGGGCCCTCCACAGGTACGCAGTATTTT. Residues: CASSLGSGGGPSTGTQYF.

The gene calls are TRBV5-6 and TRBJ1-1; D perhaps matches TRBD1 (6 bases). V lost 5 bases to trimming and J lost 10 bases, with 18 bases between them. CDR1 and CDR2 (germline): SGHDT, YYEEEE. The length of the CDR3 is 13 residues. The CDR3 here is CASRSLGQIGAFF. Here the CDR3 DNA reads TGTGCCAGCAGAAGCTTGGGACAAATCGGAGCTTTCTTT. The variable domain in full, with the rest retrieved from reference TRBV5-6 and TRBJ1-1, is DAGVTQSPTHLIKTRGQQVTLRCSPKSGHDTVSWYQQALGQGPQFIFQYYEEEERQRGNFPDRFSGHQFPNYSSELNVNALLLGDSALYLCASRSLGQIGAFFGQGTRLTVV.

The V call is TRBV12-3 or TRBV12-4, the J call TRBJ2-1; D is possibly TRBD2 (7 bases). V was trimmed by 11 bases and J by 8 bases, leaving 10 bases between them. The CDR3 sequence is 10 residues long. CDR3 in amino acids: CARGGHEQFF. CDR3 DNA sequence: TGTGCCCGCGGGGGCCATGAGCAGTTCTTC.

This sequence joins TRBV5-6 and TRBJ2-1, with D tentatively TRBD1 or TRBD2 (5 bases each). V lost 3 bases to trimming and J lost 3 bases, with 13 bases between them. The germline gives CDR1 SGHDT, CDR2 YYEEEE. This CDR3 contains 15 residues. CDR3 sequence: CASSWETALYNEQFF. CDR3 nucleotides: TGTGCCAGCAGCTGGGAGACAGCCCTCTACAATGAGCAGTTCTTC.

This sequence joins TRBV27 and TRBJ1-4; 7 bases align to TRBD1. This CDR3 is 16 amino acids long. The germline gives CDR1 MNHEY, CDR2 SMNVEV (reference sequence). Losses at the gene ends were 4 bases for V and 8 bases for J; bases not matched to a gene: 13. The CDR3 DNA is TGTGCCAGCAGTTCTCGGGGCGACAGGGATTGGGAAAAACTGTTTTTT. This sequence encodes CASSSRGDRDWEKLFF. Complete variable domain (other parts from reference TRBV27 and TRBJ1-4): EAQVTQNPRYLITVTGKKLTVTCSQNMNHEYMSWYRQDPGLGLRQIYYSMNVEVTDKGDVPEGYKVSRKEKRNFPLILESPSPNQTSLYFCASSSRGDRDWEKLFFGSGTQLSVL.

This clonotype has just a few counts. J is TRBJ2-2 and V is TRBV7-6, with D unclear. Germline V CDR1 and CDR2: SGHVS, FNYEAQ. CDR3 length: 13 residues. The V end was cut by 1 base, the J end by 4 bases, with 4 bases between. The CDR3 is CASSLGPTGELFF. CDR3 sequence (DNA): TGTGCCAGCAGCTTAGGGCCCACCGGGGAGCTGTTTTTT.

This clonotype was recorded a few times. This chain uses TRBV4-1 with TRBJ2-7; D is perhaps TRBD1 (7 bases). V lost 7 bases and J 3 bases, leaving 22 bases between the germline ends. Germline V gene data show CDR1 as MGHRA and CDR2 as YSYEKL. The CDR3 totals 16 residues. CDR3 in amino acids: CASTHTQGGELYEQYF. As DNA, the CDR3 is TGCGCCAGCACCCACACCCAGGGGGGCGAACTCTACGAGCAGTACTTC.

This clonotype was found a few times. The gene calls are TRBV7-9 and TRBJ2-7; tentative D call: TRBD1 (6 bases). The CDR3 spans 20 residues. Germline V gene sequence: CDR1 SEHNR, CDR2 FQNEAQ (reference sequence). The V and J ends lost 4 bases and 9 bases respectively, with 37 bases between them. The CDR3 coding sequence is TGTGCCAGCAGCTCTTGGTTCAATGACCCAACAGGGACCTCAAAGTTTGGGCAGTACTTC. Translating gives CASSSWFNDPTGTSKFGQYF. Full variable domain (missing parts from reference TRBV7-9 and TRBJ2-7): DTGVSQNPRHKITKRGQNVTFRCDPISEHNRLYWYRQTLGQGPEFLTYFQNEAQLEKSRLLSDRFSAERPKGSFSTLEIQRTEQGDSAMYLCASSSWFNDPTGTSKFGQYFGPGTRLTVT.

The rearrangement links TRBV6-5 to TRBJ2-5; no clear D gene. The V gene lost 4 bases and the J gene lost 3 bases, with 12 bases spanning the gap. CDR1 and CDR2 (germline): MNHEY, SVGAGI. This CDR3 is built from 14 residues. For the CDR3, the DNA is TGTGCCAGCAGTTTCAATATTGGAGAAGAGACCCAGTACTTC. This gives the protein CASSFNIGEETQYF.

This clonotype was counted ten times or more. The junction shows a germline mismatch at one end, possibly a read error. The V gene is TRBV7-2, the J gene TRBJ1-5, with D perhaps matching TRBD1 (6 bases). CDR3 length equals 15 residues. The germline gives CDR1 SGHTA, CDR2 FQGNSA. The CDR3 coding sequence is TGTGCCAGCAGTTTAGGGGGGGGGCTTAATCAGCCCCAGCATTTT. This sequence encodes CASSLGGGLNQPQHF.

There are a few counts of this clonotype. This chain uses TRBV6-2 or TRBV6-3 with TRBJ2-7, with D unresolved. From germline, CDR1 is MNHEY and CDR2 SVGEGT. V lost 0 bases, J lost 2 bases, and 11 bases lay in between. The CDR3 has 15 amino acids. This chain's CDR3 is CASSYSNDVTYEQYF. The CDR3 DNA sequence: TGTGCCAGCAGTTACTCGAACGACGTCACCTACGAGCAGTACTTC.